Here is one T cell receptor (beta chain) with its context. Its antigen is currently unknown. The sample originates from a study of beta chain features in type 1 diabetes. General study points: Among all four CD4+ subsets, Type 1 diabetes patients had TCRB CDR3s that were moderately but significantly shorter.

All of the isolated RNA was reverse transcribed, so expressed TCRB transcripts were sequenced. The read count averaged roughly 3.5 million across naive, central memory and regulatory T cell samples. Sequenced by immunoSEQ multiplex PCR; TCRdb stores in-frame clones only, minus some. The sample consists of around 300,000 clones, approximately 11% of them appearing once. Based on CD45RO/CCR7/CD25/CD127/CD95/CD27, CD4+ regulatory, stem cell-like memory, naive and central memory cells were sorted. Without exception, sorted populations had purity beyond 98%. This CDR3 has 15 residues. The V end lost 1 base, the J end lost 3 bases, and 10 bases lay between the germline ends. Germline V gene lookup returns CDR1 SGHTA and CDR2 FQGNSA.

The TCR sequence derives from a woman aged 25-40 years in good health. Material: naive CD4+ T cells from blood. V and J are TRBV7-2 and TRBJ2-1; D remains unclear. The CDR3 loop is CASSLVHLLYNEQFF. CDR3 nucleotides: TGTGCCAGCAGCTTAGTCCACTTACTCTACAATGAGCAGTTCTTC.